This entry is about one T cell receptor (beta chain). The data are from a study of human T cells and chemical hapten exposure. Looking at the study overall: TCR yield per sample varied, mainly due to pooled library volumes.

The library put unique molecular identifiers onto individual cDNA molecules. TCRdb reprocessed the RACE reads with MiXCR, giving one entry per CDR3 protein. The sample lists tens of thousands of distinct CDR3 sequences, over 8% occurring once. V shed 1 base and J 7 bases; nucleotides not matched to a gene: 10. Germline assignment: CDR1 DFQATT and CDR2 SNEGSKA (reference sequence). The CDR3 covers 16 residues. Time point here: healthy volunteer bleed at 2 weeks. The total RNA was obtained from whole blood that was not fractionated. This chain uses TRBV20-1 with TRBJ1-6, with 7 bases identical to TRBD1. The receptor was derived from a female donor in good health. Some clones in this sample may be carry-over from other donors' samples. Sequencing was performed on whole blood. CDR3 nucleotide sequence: TGCAGTGCTAGAGCCCATCCCGGGACAGCAAATTCACCCCTCCACTTT. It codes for CSARAHPGTANSPLHF.